What follows are 28 T cell receptor beta chains derived from one specimen sequenced in a study. Cells sorted as Tregs were CD4+, CD25+ and CD127-/low. TCRdb fed the 5' RACE reads into MiXCR, producing one record per CDR3 protein. This sample has tens of thousands of distinct CDR3 sequences, with around a fifth found just once. The specimen was Tregs sorted from a lymph node. These TCRs come from a female donor with breast cancer.

CDR3 bases: TGCAGTGCTAGAGATGGAGCTGGAAACACCATATATTTT. Translated: CSARDGAGNTIYF. The chain uses TRBV20-1 and TRBJ1-3, with unresolved D. Trimming stripped 0 bases from V and 2 bases from J, with 5 bases between. CDR1 is DFQATT, CDR2 SNEGSKA, per germline (reference sequence). The CDR3 totals 13 residues.

CDR3 residues: CASSQVGAGGGKETQYF. The CDR3 DNA is TGCGCCAGCAGCCAAGTAGGAGCGGGAGGTGGTAAGGAGACCCAGTACTTC. The V and J genes are TRBV4-1 and TRBJ2-5, with 9 bases identical to TRBD2. J lost 5 bases, V lost 1 base, and 11 bases had no gene match. Germline V gene sequence: CDR1 MGHRA, CDR2 YSYEKL. The CDR3 totals 17 residues.

This clonotype was seen repeatedly, ten times or more. The chain couples TRBV12-3 or TRBV12-4 to TRBJ2-7; D is perhaps TRBD1 (5 bases). The CDR3 is 16 residues long. Trimming stripped 5 bases from V and 2 bases from J, with 19 bases between. CDR3 in DNA: TGTGCCAGCAGTCCTCCGAACATTGGCAGGGCCTACGAGCAGTACTTC. The encoded protein is CASSPPNIGRAYEQYF.

The CDR3 reads CSTTGNNSPLHF. The CDR3 DNA reads TGCAGTACTACAGGGAATAATTCACCCCTCCACTTT. This rearrangement joins TRBV20-1 to TRBJ1-6; possibly TRBD1 for D (6 bases). Germline loops: CDR1 DFQATT, CDR2 SNEGSKA (reference sequence). CDR3 length: 12 amino acids. V lost 8 bases to trimming and J lost 5 bases, with 10 bases between them.

Ten or more counts support this clonotype. The CDR3 nucleotides read TGCGCCAGCTGGCATGGGGGGGACCAAGAGACCCAGTACTTC. It translates to CASWHGGDQETQYF. V usage is TRBV5-1 and J usage is TRBJ2-5, with 7 bases lining up with TRBD2. The trim removed 7 bases at V and 0 bases at J, leaving 6 bases unmatched. Germline CDR1 is SGHRS and CDR2 is YFSETQ. The CDR3 has 14 amino acids.

This clonotype has a count of ten or more. This chain links TRBV20-1 with TRBJ1-1; 9 bases match TRBD1. Germline loops: CDR1 DFQATT, CDR2 SNEGSKA (reference sequence). The CDR3 runs to 13 residues. The trim removed 6 bases at V and 2 bases at J, leaving 4 bases unmatched. This CDR3 is CSARDRDNTEAFF. CDR3 nucleotide sequence: TGCAGTGCCCGGGACAGGGATAACACTGAAGCTTTCTTT.

J is TRBJ2-5 and V is TRBV4-1; 13 nucleotides line up with TRBD2. There are 20 residues in the CDR3. V was pared by 1 base and J by 5 bases, with 16 bases of the junction left unmatched. Germline CDR1 reads MGHRA; CDR2 reads YSYEKL. The CDR3 DNA sequence: TGCGCCAGCAGCCAAGGGGGTGGACTAGCGGGAGACCCTCCAAGCGAGACCCAGTACTTC. The encoded protein is CASSQGGGLAGDPPSETQYF.

This clonotype appeared many times. V and J are TRBV5-1 and TRBJ2-1; D is uncertain. V was cut by 2 bases and J by 5 bases, with 8 bases left in between. Germline V gives CDR1 SGHRS, CDR2 YFSETQ. The CDR3 length is 13 residues. This CDR3 is CASSFLLDNEQFF. The CDR3 region has the DNA TGCGCCAGCAGCTTTCTTCTAGACAATGAGCAGTTCTTC.

The chain employs TRBV7-3 and TRBJ1-2; tentative D call: TRBD1 (5 bases). V gave up 5 bases and J gave up 7 bases, with 17 bases separating them. Germline V gives CDR1 SGHTA, CDR2 FQGTGA. The CDR3 spans 14 residues. This CDR3 is CASSPNGGTAGYTF. In DNA form, the CDR3 reads TGTGCCAGCAGCCCTAATGGGGGTACAGCTGGCTACACCTTC.

Comment on this clonotype: Just one base apart from a much larger clone, this may be a read error. This chain joins TRBV12-3 or TRBV12-4 and TRBJ1-5; D is uncertain. CDR3 length equals 14 residues. CDR3 residues: CTSSLAMSNQPQHF. The CDR3 DNA is TGTACCAGCAGTTTAGCTATGAGCAATCAGCCCCAGCATTTT.

A note on this clonotype: Being one base from a much bigger clone, this may be a read error. Since no conserved phenylalanine or tryptophan closes the CDR3, a read error is the likely cause. V is TRBV7-9 and J is TRBJ2-2; D is undetermined. Germline-derived CDR1 and CDR2 are SEHNR and FQNEAQ (reference sequence). The V end lost 3 bases, the J end lost 1 base, and 12 bases lay between the germline ends. The CDR3 length is 16 residues. The CDR3 bases are TGTGCCAGCAGCTTTCCCCGCTCGGGGAACACCGGGGAGCTGTTTTCT. Its translation is CASSFPRSGNTGELFS.

A word on this clonotype: An end of the junction differs from the germline gene, which may be a read error. The rearrangement joins TRBV6-5 to TRBJ1-5; D gene ambiguous. The germline gives CDR1 MNHEY, CDR2 SVGAGI. The CDR3 has 14 amino acids. The CDR3 sequence: CTSSGGSGGQPQHF. DNA of the CDR3: TGTACCAGCAGTGGAGGTTCGGGTGGTCAGCCCCAGCATTTT.

The chain links TRBV7-9 to TRBJ2-3, with TRBD2 matching 13 bases. CDR1 SEHNR and CDR2 FQNEAQ come from the germline V gene (reference sequence). Trimming cost V 5 bases and J 6 bases; bases outside gene matches: 14. There are 18 residues in the CDR3. The CDR3 DNA is TGTGCCAGCAGCCCCCTGGGTAGGCGGACTAGCGGGAGTGATACGCAGTATTTT. It encodes CASSPLGRRTSGSDTQYF.

Turning to this clonotype: This may come from a read error, since a much larger clone is one base off. The rearrangement links TRBV27 to TRBJ1-6; TRBD1 matches 9 bases. The germline V gene has CDR1 MNHEY and CDR2 SMNVEV (reference sequence). The CDR3 consists of 13 residues. This CDR3 is CASGTGFYSPPHF. Written as DNA, the CDR3 is TGTGCCAGCGGGACAGGGTTTTACTCACCCCCCCACTTT.

The chain is built from TRBV27 and TRBJ1-1; D gene uncertain. The CDR3 is 10 residues long. Trimming took 9 bases from V and 3 from J, leaving 5 bases between them. CDR1 is MNHEY and CDR2 is SMNVEV in the germline V gene (reference sequence). CDR3 bases: TGTGCCAGTCCCGACACTGAAGCTTTCTTT. Protein sequence: CASPDTEAFF.

Ten or more counts support this clonotype. CDR3 nucleotide sequence: TGTGCCAGCAGCTTAGTCGTCTACAATGAGCAGTTCTTC. This gives the protein CASSLVVYNEQFF. The V gene is TRBV7-9, the J gene TRBJ2-1, with unresolved D. V was cut by 1 base and J by 3 bases, with 4 bases left in between. CDR3 length: 13 residues. CDR1 is SEHNR and CDR2 is FQNEAQ in the germline V gene (reference sequence).

The rearrangement links TRBV14 to TRBJ2-7; tentatively, D is TRBD1 (6 bases). The V gene's germline CDR1 is SGHDN and CDR2 FVKESK. The germline V and J ends were trimmed by 0 bases and 1 base, with 16 bases remaining between them. This CDR3 has 17 amino acids. The CDR3 DNA reads TGTGCCAGCAGCCAAGATTCCGTTGCCAGGGGATCCTACGAGCAGTACTTC. Protein product: CASSQDSVARGSYEQYF.

This clonotype was seen more than once but under ten times. The V gene is TRBV29-1, the J gene TRBJ2-1; 7 bases match TRBD2. Looked up from germline, CDR1 is SQVTM and CDR2 is ANQGSEA. CDR3 length: 11 residues. V shed 4 bases and J 6 bases; nucleotides not matched to a gene: 0. The CDR3 DNA follows: TGCAGCGTTGGACTAGCCAATGAGCAGTTCTTC. Protein sequence: CSVGLANEQFF.

The V call is TRBV5-1, the J call TRBJ2-3, with D possibly being TRBD2 (6 bases). CDR1 is SGHRS, CDR2 YFSETQ, per germline. CDR3 length equals 15 residues. The V end lost 0 bases, the J end lost 2 bases, and 10 bases lay between the germline ends. CDR3 in DNA: TGCGCCAGCAGCTTGGCTGCGGGACCCACAGATACGCAGTATTTT. Its translation: CASSLAAGPTDTQYF.

Worth noting for this clonotype: Possible read error: a much larger clone is one base away. DNA of the CDR3: TGTGCCAGCAGTGATGCGCCTAGCGGGAGCGAGACCCAGTACTTC. This sequence encodes CASSDAPSGSETQYF. The chain is built from TRBV2 and TRBJ2-5; 10 nucleotides align to TRBD2. From germline, CDR1 is SNHLY and CDR2 FYNNEI. The junction had 6 bases not matched to a gene; V was cut back by 3 bases and J by 5 bases. The CDR3 is 15 residues long. Complete variable domain (other parts from reference TRBV2 and TRBJ2-5): EPEVTQTPSHQVTQMGQEVILRCVPISNHLYFYWYRQILGQKVEFLVSFYNNEISEKSEIFDDQFSVERPDGSNFTLKIRSTKLEDSAMYFCASSDAPSGSETQYFGPGTRLLVL.

The chain combines TRBV15 with TRBJ2-4; TRBD2 agrees at 10 bases. The germline V gene has CDR1 LNHNV and CDR2 YYDKDF (reference sequence). J was trimmed by 7 bases and V by 5 bases; bases with no gene match: 20. The CDR3 runs to 19 residues. CDR3 loop: CATSPPSGRALLGSNIQYF. CDR3 in DNA: TGTGCCACCAGCCCCCCAAGCGGGAGGGCCCTTTTGGGTTCGAACATTCAGTACTTC.

This chain joins TRBV24-1 and TRBJ2-2; 8 bases are a match to TRBD2. Germline trimming cut 3 bases from V and 8 bases from J; bases unmatched to any gene: 10. The CDR3 extends over 16 amino acids. Germline loops: CDR1 KGHDR, CDR2 SFDVKD. CDR3 region: CATSDVSGRTLGELFF. CDR3 coding DNA: TGTGCCACCAGTGATGTAAGCGGGAGAACCTTAGGGGAGCTGTTTTTT.

This chain connects TRBV5-1 to TRBJ1-3; a weak D match, TRBD1 (5 bases). The CDR3 covers 15 residues. The V and J ends lost 0 bases and 2 bases respectively, with 9 bases between them. Germline CDR1 is SGHRS and CDR2 is YFSETQ. CDR3 coding DNA: TGCGCCAGCAGCTTGGAAGGGGTCGCTGGAAACACCATATATTTT. Amino acid sequence: CASSLEGVAGNTIYF. Full variable domain (missing parts from reference TRBV5-1 and TRBJ1-3): KAGVTQTPRYLIKTRGQQVTLSCSPISGHRSVSWYQQTPGQGLQFLFEYFSETQRNKGNFPGRFSGRQFSNSRSEMNVSTLELGDSALYLCASSLEGVAGNTIYFGEGSWLTVV.

This clonotype appeared many times. The chain uses TRBV9 and TRBJ2-7; 10 bases are shared with TRBD1. V gave up 0 bases and J gave up 4 bases; unmatched junction bases: 1. Germline CDR1 SGDLS, CDR2 YYNGEE. The CDR3 is 14 residues long. This CDR3 is CASSVGQGAYEQYF. The DNA for the CDR3 is TGTGCCAGCAGCGTAGGACAGGGGGCTTACGAGCAGTACTTC.

This clonotype was detected only a few times. V gene TRBV3-1 combines with J gene TRBJ2-1, with TRBD2 matching 11 bases. This CDR3 comprises 14 residues. CDR1 is LGHDT and CDR2 is YNNKEL in the germline V gene (reference sequence). The J segment lost 8 bases and the V segment lost 8 bases, leaving 8 bases of the junction unmatched. Here the CDR3 DNA reads TGTGCCAGCCACCCTAGCGGGGGGCCCTATGAGCAGTTCTTC. Amino acids: CASHPSGGPYEQFF.

This clonotype was seen ten or more times. The rearrangement links TRBV24-1 to TRBJ2-1; the match to TRBD2 covers 10 bases. V trimming: 8 bases; J trimming: 7 bases; junction bases outside the gene matches: 10. The CDR3 spans 15 residues. Germline V lookup: CDR1 KGHDR, CDR2 SFDVKD. The CDR3 loop reads CATTTSASGGNEQFF. For the CDR3, the DNA is TGTGCCACCACCACATCGGCTAGCGGGGGAAATGAGCAGTTCTTC.

The V gene is TRBV12-3 or TRBV12-4, the J gene TRBJ1-5, with D possibly TRBD1 on 5 matching bases. The CDR3 has 14 amino acids. Trimming took 7 bases from V and 4 from J, leaving 14 bases between them. The CDR3 bases are TGTGCCAGCACCCGGGGCAGTAAAAATCAGCCCCAGCATTTT. This sequence encodes CASTRGSKNQPQHF.

This clonotype has more than one count but fewer than ten. This may arise from a read error, as a much more abundant clone is one base away. V and J are TRBV12-3 or TRBV12-4 and TRBJ1-5, with D possibly TRBD1 on 6 matching bases. Judging by the DNA end, TRBJ2-3 fits better; the J call may be wrong. CDR3 length equals 14 residues. CDR3 DNA: TGTGCCAGCAGTTTACTCACAGGGAATCAGCCCCAGTATTTT. Amino acids: CASSLLTGNQPQYF.